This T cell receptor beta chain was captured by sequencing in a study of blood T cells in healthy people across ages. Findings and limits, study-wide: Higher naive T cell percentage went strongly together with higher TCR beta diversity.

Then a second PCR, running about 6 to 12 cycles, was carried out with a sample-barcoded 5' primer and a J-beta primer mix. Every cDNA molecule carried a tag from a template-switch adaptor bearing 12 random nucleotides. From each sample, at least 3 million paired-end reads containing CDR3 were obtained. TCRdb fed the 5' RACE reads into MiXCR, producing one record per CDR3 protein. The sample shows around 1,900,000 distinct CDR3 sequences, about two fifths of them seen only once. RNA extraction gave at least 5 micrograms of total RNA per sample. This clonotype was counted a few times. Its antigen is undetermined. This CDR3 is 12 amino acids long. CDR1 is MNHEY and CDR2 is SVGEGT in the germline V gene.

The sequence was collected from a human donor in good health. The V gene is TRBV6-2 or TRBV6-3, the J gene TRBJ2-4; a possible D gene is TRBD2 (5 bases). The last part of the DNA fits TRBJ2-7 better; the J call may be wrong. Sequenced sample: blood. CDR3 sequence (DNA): TGTGCCAGCAGTTACTCGAGGGACGAGCAGTACTTC. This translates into CASSYSRDEQYF.